This TCR beta chain was sequenced in a study of shared clonotypes between healthy human individuals. Whole-study context: The donor group consisted of two women and a few men, aged 18 to 49.

Worth noting for this clone: Its matching antigen is unknown. Other DNA sequences of this sample code for an identical CDR3.

CD4+ cells underwent separation, giving CD45RA+ naive and CD45RA-negative memory subsets. This CDR3 comprises 13 residues. Germline V CDR1 and CDR2: SGHTA, FQGNSA. V gave up 5 bases and J gave up 4 bases; unmatched junction bases: 4. Overall study results and limits: Generally, naive subsets (rather than memory subsets) showed larger estimated richness.

Authors' analysis steps: Filtering differed because ImmunoSEQ produced junction-only sequences that carried no quality scores. Generated by immunoSEQ multiplex PCR, the TCRdb table keeps only in-frame clones and is missing some. V, J and clone size are taken as reported in that table, and D and trimming were inferred from the DNA itself. The data hold about 2.4 million clones, with under 95% observed a single time. The rearrangement joins TRBV7-2 to TRBJ2-5; 7 nucleotides agree with TRBD2. What was sequenced was naive CD4+ T cells from PBMCs. This sample's subset: CD45RA+ positively selected. The receptor comes from a man younger than 35 in good health. Some clones in this sample may be carry-over from other donors' samples. This CDR3 reads CASSLGGGETQYF. Written as DNA, the CDR3 is TGTGCCAGCAGCCTAGGCGGGGGAGAGACCCAGTACTTC.